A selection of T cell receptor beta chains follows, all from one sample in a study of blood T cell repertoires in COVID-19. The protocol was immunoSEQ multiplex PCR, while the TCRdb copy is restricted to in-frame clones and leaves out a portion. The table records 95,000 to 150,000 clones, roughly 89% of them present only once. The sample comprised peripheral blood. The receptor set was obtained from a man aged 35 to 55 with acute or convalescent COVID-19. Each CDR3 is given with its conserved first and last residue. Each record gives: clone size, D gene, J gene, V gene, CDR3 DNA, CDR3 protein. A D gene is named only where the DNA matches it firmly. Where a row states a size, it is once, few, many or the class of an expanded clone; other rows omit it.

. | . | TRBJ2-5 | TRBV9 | TGTGCCAGCAGCGTATCCCCCCGGGTTGGAGAGACCCAGTACTTC | CASSVSPRVGETQYF
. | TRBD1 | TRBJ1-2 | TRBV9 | TGTGCCAGCAGCGTCGCGGGGACAGGGGCCTATGGCTACACCTTC | CASSVAGTGAYGYTF
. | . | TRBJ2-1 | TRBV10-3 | TGTGCCATCAGTGAGTCCGGGGATGAGCAGTTCTTC | CAISESGDEQFF
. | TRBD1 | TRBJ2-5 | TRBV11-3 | TGTGCCAGCAGCCGGGACAGGGGAAAGACCCAGTACTTC | CASSRDRGKTQYF
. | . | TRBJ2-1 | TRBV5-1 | TGCGCCAGCAGAGAACAGGGTTACAATGAGCAGTTCTTC | CASREQGYNEQFF
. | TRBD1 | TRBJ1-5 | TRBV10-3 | TGTGCCATCAGTGAGTATCTGTTGGGACAGGCCCTATATAGCAATCAGCCCCAGCATTTT | CAISEYLLGQALYSNQPQHF
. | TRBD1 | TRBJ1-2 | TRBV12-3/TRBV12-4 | TGTGCCAGCAGCGCACAGGGGACCTATGGCTACACCTTC | CASSAQGTYGYTF
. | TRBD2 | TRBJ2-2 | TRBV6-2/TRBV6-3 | TGTGCCAGCAGTTACGCTAGCGGGAGACGTACCGGGGAGCTGTTTTTT | CASSYASGRRTGELFF
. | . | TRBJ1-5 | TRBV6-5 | TGTGCCAGCAGTACATTCCAGGGGTTCAATCAGCCCCAGCATTTT | CASSTFQGFNQPQHF
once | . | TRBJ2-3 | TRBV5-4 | TGTGCCAGCAGCTTGGCTAGCTTGGGGACAGATACGCAGTATTTT | CASSLASLGTDTQYF
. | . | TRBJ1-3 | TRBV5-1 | TGCGCCAGCAGCCCACCGACTGGCTCTGGAAACACCATATATTTT | CASSPPTGSGNTIYF
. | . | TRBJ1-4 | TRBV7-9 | TGTGCCAGCAGCTTAAACAGCAATGAAAAACTGTTTTTT | CASSLNSNEKLFF
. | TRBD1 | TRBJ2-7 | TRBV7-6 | TGTGCCAGCAGCACAACGACAGGGATGAACTACGAGCAGTACTTC | CASSTTTGMNYEQYF
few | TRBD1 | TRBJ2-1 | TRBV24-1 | TGTGCCATCGGGTCCGGGACAGGGAACAATGAGCAGTTCTTC | CAIGSGTGNNEQFF
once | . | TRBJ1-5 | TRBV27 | TGTGCCAGCAGTCTCGGGGGGAGCAATCAGCCCCAGCATTTT | CASSLGGSNQPQHF
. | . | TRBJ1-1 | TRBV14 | TGTGCCAGCAGCCTCGGGTACGTCGCTGAAGCTTTCTTT | CASSLGYVAEAFF
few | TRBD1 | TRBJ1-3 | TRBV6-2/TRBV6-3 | TGTGCCAGCAGTTACGGACAGGGTTTCTCTGGAAACACCATATATTTT | CASSYGQGFSGNTIYF
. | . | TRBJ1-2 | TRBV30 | TGTGCCTGGAGTCCCCGCTCTTCCCAGTATGGCTACACCTTC | CAWSPRSSQYGYTF
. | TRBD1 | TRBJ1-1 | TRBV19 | TGTGCCAGTAGTCCCTGGGGACAGCTCAACACTGAAGCTTTCTTT | CASSPWGQLNTEAFF
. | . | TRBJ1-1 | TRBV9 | TGTGCCAGCAGCCGGGGATTCATGAACACTGAAGCTTTCTTT | CASSRGFMNTEAFF
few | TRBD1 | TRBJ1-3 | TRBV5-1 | TGCGCCAGCAGTTCCCTTGGGACAGCCGGTGGAAACACCATATATTTT | CASSSLGTAGGNTIYF
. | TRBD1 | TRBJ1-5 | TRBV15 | TGTGCCACCAGCAGGGACAGGGGGCCCAGCAATCAGCCCCAGCATTTT | CATSRDRGPSNQPQHF
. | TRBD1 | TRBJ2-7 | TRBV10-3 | TGTGCCATCAGTGAGGGACAGGGACCCTCTAAAGAGCAGTACTTC | CAISEGQGPSKEQYF
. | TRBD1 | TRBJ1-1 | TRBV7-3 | TGTGCCAGCAGCTTAACGGGACAGACCTCTGAAGCTTTCTTT | CASSLTGQTSEAFF
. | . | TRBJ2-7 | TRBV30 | TGTGCCTGGAGGCTGACTGTCTACGAGCAGTACTTC | CAWRLTVYEQYF
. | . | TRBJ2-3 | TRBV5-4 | TGTGCCAGCAGCTTGGACCGACACACAGATACGCAGTATTTT | CASSLDRHTDTQYF
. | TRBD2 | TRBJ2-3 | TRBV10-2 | TGCGCCAGCAGTAGCGGGGGATTCACAGATACGCAGTATTTT | CASSSGGFTDTQYF
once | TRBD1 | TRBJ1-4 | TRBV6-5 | TGTGCCAGCAGGACGGACAGGGTTAATGAAAAACTGTTTTTT | CASRTDRVNEKLFF
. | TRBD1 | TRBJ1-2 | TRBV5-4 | TGTGCCAGCAGCAACACACGGACAGGGTCGGGTGGCTACACCTTC | CASSNTRTGSGGYTF
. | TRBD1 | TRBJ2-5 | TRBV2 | TGTGCCAGTCGTACAGGGGGGCAAGAGACCCAGTACTTC | CASRTGGQETQYF
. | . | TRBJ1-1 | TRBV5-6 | TGTGCCAGCAGGTGGACAGCCATGAACACTGAAGCTTTCTTT | CASRWTAMNTEAFF
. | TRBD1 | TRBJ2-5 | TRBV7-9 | TGTGCCAGCAGCTACGCACCGGGACAGGAACAAGAGACCCAGTACTTC | CASSYAPGQEQETQYF
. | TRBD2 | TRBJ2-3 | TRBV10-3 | TGTGCCATCAGTGGAGGGACTAGCGGGGGGAGGACAGATACGCAGTATTTT | CAISGGTSGGRTDTQYF
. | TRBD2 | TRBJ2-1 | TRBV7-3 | TGTGCCAGCACCCAGGGACTAGATTACAATGAGCAGTTCTTC | CASTQGLDYNEQFF
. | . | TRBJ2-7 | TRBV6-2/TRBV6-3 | TGTGCCAGCAGTTACAGGATAGGATCCGACAGCTTATACGAGCAGTACTTC | CASSYRIGSDSLYEQYF
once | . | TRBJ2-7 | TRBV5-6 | TGTGCCAGCAGCGCCGGGGGATACGAGCAGTACTTC | CASSAGGYEQYF
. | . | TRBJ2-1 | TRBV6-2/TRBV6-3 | TGTGCCAGCAGTCAGAGCGGTGCCTACAATGAGCAGTTCTTC | CASSQSGAYNEQFF
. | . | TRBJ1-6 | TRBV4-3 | TGCGCCAGCAGCCAAGATCGGGGGGTTTCACCCCTCCACTTT | CASSQDRGVSPLHF
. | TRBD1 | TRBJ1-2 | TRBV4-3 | TGCGCCAGCAGCCAAGATGGGACAGGGCGAGCTAACTATGGCTACACCTTC | CASSQDGTGRANYGYTF
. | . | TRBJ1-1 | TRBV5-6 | TGTGCCAGCAGCAAGGACACCCGATCCCTGGTGAGGGCTTTCTTT | CASSKDTRSLVRAFF
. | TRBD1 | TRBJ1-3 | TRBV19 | TGTGCCAGCCAGGACAGGGGATCTGGAAACACCATATATTTT | CASQDRGSGNTIYF